This T cell receptor (beta chain) comes out of a study of T-cell reconstitution after alpha-beta-depleted transplantation in children. Overall study results and limits: The high TCRbeta diversity at day 60 in some patients came from surviving recipient T cells and thymic progenitors. Several hundred expanded graft clones reportedly gave rise to the alpha-beta T cells present about two months after transplant. The main origin of T-cell counts and diversity one year after transplant was newly produced T cells.

Unique molecular identifiers were used to barcode this TCRbeta library. Using its own MiXCR run on the PCR reads, TCRdb lists one record per CDR3 protein. The sample yields 580,000 or so distinct CDR3 sequences, roughly 23% seen once. V was clipped by 4 bases and J by 4 bases; unmatched bases: 13. This CDR3 is built from 17 residues. The table lists this clonotype with a few counts. Its antigen is undetermined. The origin of this receptor is a boy in the first two years of life who had a stem cell transplant for acute myeloid leukemia, so the T cells may come from the graft donor. This rearrangement joins TRBV12-3 or TRBV12-4 to TRBJ2-1, with TRBD1 matching over 7 bases. The sample in question was PBMCs, mostly from graft donor cells, obtained 360 days after TCRalphabeta/CD19-depleted stem cell transplant. The CDR3 coding sequence is TGTGCCAGCAGTTCCCCCCGTCCGGTGGACAGGTACAATGAGCAGTTCTTC. Translated, it gives CASSSPRPVDRYNEQFF.